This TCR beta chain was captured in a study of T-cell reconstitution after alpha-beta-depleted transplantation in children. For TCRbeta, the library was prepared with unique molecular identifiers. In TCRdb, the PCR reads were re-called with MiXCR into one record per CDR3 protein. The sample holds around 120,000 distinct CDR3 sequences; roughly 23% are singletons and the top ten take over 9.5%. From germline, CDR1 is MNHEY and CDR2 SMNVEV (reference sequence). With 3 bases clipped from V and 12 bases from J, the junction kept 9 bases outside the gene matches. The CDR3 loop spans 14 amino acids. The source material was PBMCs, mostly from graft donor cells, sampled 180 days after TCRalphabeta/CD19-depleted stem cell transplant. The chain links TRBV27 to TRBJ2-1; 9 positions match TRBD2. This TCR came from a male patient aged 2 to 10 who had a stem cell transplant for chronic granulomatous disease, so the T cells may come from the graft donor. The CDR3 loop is CASSFWPSGDSQFF. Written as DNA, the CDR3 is TGTGCCAGCAGTTTCTGGCCTAGCGGGGATTCGCAGTTCTTC.